This TCR beta chain was documented in a study of cytomegalovirus exposure and HLA in healthy donors. From germline, CDR1 is MNHEY and CDR2 SVGAGI. V shed 6 bases and J shed 4 bases, with 14 bases lying between them. This CDR3 spans 14 amino acids. PCR was performed using 60 Vbeta and 13 Jbeta primers. Generated by immunoSEQ multiplex PCR, the TCRdb table keeps only in-frame clones and is missing some. The sample gives 150,000 to 200,000 clones, 80% to 85% of which show up once; around 0.99% is in the top ten. Material: PBMCs. The receptor was isolated from a middle-aged woman in good health and CMV-seronegative. The rearrangement uses TRBV6-5 and TRBJ2-3, with D possibly being TRBD2 (5 bases). Written as DNA, the CDR3 is TGTGCCAGCAGACGGGCCTCGAGGGCAGATACGCAGTATTTT. Translated, it gives CASRRASRADTQYF.